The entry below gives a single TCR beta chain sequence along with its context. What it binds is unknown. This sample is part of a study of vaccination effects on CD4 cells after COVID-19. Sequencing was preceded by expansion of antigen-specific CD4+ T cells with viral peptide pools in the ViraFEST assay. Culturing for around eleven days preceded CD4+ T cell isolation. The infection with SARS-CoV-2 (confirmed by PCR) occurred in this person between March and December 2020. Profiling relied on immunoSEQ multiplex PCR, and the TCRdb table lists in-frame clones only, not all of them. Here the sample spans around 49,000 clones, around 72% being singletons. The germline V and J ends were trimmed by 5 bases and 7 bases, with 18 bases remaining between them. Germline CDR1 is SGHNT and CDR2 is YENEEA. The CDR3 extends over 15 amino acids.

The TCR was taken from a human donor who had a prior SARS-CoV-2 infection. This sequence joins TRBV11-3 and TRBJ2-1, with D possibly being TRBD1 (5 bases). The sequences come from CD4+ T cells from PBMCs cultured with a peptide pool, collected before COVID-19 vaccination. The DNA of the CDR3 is TGTGCCAGCAGCCAAAGGGCCAGGGAATGGAATGAGCAGTTCTTC. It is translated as CASSQRAREWNEQFF. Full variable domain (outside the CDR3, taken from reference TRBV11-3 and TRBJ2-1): EAGVVQSPRYKIIEKKQPVAFWCNPISGHNTLYWYLQNLGQGPELLIRYENEEAVDDSQLPKDRFSAERLKGVDSTLKIQPAELGDSAVYLCASSQRAREWNEQFFGPGTRLTVL.